This TCR beta chain was captured by sequencing in a study of shared T cell receptors in the human thymus. Generated by immunoSEQ multiplex PCR, the TCRdb table keeps only in-frame clones and is missing some. The sample records some 700,000 clones, 75% to 90% being singletons. This CDR3 is built from 12 residues. Germline V gene sequence: CDR1 MGHDK, CDR2 SYGVNS. Trimming removed 1 base at V and 8 bases at J, with 7 bases between. This sample also appeared in a second study, on human thymus T cells.

The chain has TRBV25-1 and TRBJ2-3; no clear D gene. The sequencing input was thymocytes. This TCR was sampled from a girl younger than two with a congenital heart defect. The CDR3 protein is CASSESGGTQYF. CDR3 in DNA: TGTGCCAGCAGTGAATCGGGTGGTACGCAGTATTTT.